The TCR beta chain under discussion was sequenced for a study of monozygotic twins with cystic fibrosis. Assay used: immunoSEQ multiplex PCR; TCRdb lists only in-frame clones, some missing. Altogether around 36,000 clones are present, more than 60% being singletons, with the ten largest covering 0.78%. The receptor was derived from a girl aged 5-17 years with cystic fibrosis. The specimen was blood.

Here the CDR3 DNA reads TGTGCCAGCAGCTTAGCCCCCGGGACAGGGATCTACGAGCAGTACTTC. This sequence encodes CASSLAPGTGIYEQYF. The V gene is TRBV7-9, the J gene TRBJ2-7, with 9 bases that match TRBD1. Germline V gene lookup returns CDR1 SEHNR and CDR2 FQNEAQ (reference sequence). The CDR3 has 16 residues. Losses at the gene ends were 0 bases for V and 3 bases for J; bases not matched to a gene: 6.